One T cell receptor (beta chain) is described in this entry. This clone has a handful of counts. No cognate antigen has been identified for it. Base qualities are missing; no much larger clone stands one base away. These data originate in a study of blood T cell repertoires in COVID-19 (TCRdb year 2020). Regarding the study in general: The collaborator samples originated in the United States, Italy and Spain and spanned the acute and convalescent phases of COVID-19. The prospective study material was composed of cDNA or gDNA derived from T cells, B-cell-depleted T cells, or PBMCs. Subjects who had been exposed to COVID-19, were actively infected with it, or had recovered from it provided the deeply sampled blood TCRbeta repertoires that made up the dataset. The repertoires were released in a freely available public database intended as a resource for research on the immune response to SARS-CoV-2. Samples were obtained from the ongoing ImmuneRACE study (first 160 participants) and from 1,254 subjects provided by 6 global collaborators. Nearly every sample came with metadata listing a de-identified subject ID, COVID-19 status, age in years and sex. Where available, HLA class I and class II types were taken from metadata supplied by the sample provider and were not determined by assay-based typing.

In the prospective study, participants were roughly 18 to 90 years old, resided in fewer than 25 geographic areas of the United States, and were enrolled through a virtual design. To assign participants to cohorts, the prospective study relied on clinical history that participants themselves reported in a screening survey and a study questionnaire. Mobile phlebotomists in the prospective study collected whole blood, serum and a nasopharyngeal or oropharyngeal swab from every participant. Additional blood draws and questionnaires over an approximately two-month period could optionally be provided by prospective study participants. Blood samples from the prospective study were shipped frozen or at room temperature prior to DNA extraction. Study-wide conclusions, independent of this receptor: The quantity of clinical and demographic metadata differed by source and by participant and was supplied without curation.

Looking up the germline V gene (reference sequence) yields CDR1 MNHEY and CDR2 SMNVEV. Trimming at the junction amounts to 6 bases on V and 4 bases on J, and the germline ends lie 16 bases apart. The CDR3 numbers 14 residues from cysteine through phenylalanine. Of all the DNA, just the CDR3 is kept, 42 bases in frame from base 1. The immunoSEQ Assay, a bias-controlled multiplex PCR, was used to amplify TCRbeta CDR3 regions from genomic DNA. From the authors' description of their analysis: Within the assay, amplification of reference gene primers was used to estimate how many nucleated cells each sample contained. To quantify the absolute abundance of each unique TCRbeta CDR3 rearrangement, sequence reads were collapsed and filtered. Productive Simpson clonality was computed per sample as the square root of Simpson's diversity index over productive rearrangements. TCRdb provides this immuneACCESS table in a form limited to in-frame rearrangements. Some clones are lacking; in checked studies, under half of them reflect an unresolved V gene, and why the rest are absent is not known. D and trimming come from the DNA, and the V and J calls and clone size come from that table. The sample yields a few hundred thousand clones; 80% to 90% were counted once. Jointly, the top ten make up 3% to 4% of the sample.

This receptor was obtained from a woman between 40 and 50 years old with acute COVID-19. Recombination joined TRBV27 with TRBJ2-7, and perhaps TRBD1 as D gene, on 6 matching bases. Sample: PBMCs or T cells enriched from blood (not recorded which). The DNA reads as follows: TGTGCCAGCAGCCAGGGGCCCCTACCTTACGAGCAGTACTTC. The encoded protein is CASSQGPLPYEQYF.